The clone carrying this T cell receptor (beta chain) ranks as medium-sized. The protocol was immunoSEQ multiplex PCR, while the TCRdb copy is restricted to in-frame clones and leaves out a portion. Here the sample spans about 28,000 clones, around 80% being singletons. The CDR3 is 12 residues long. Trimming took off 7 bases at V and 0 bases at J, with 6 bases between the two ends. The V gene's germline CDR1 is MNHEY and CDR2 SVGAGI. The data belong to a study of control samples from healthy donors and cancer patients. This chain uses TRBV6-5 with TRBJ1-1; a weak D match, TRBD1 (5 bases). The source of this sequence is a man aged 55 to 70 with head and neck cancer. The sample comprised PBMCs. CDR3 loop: CASTTVNTEAFF. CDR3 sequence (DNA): TGTGCCAGCACGACAGTGAACACTGAAGCTTTCTTT.